These T cell receptor beta chains were read from a single sample in a study of T cells in Graves' hyperthyroidism and ophthalmopathy. TCRdb independently ran MiXCR on the multiplex PCR reads; one entry per CDR3 protein. The sample yields a few hundred thousand distinct CDR3 sequences, roughly 46% seen once. Sequenced: peripheral blood or thyroid tissue (not recorded which). These receptor sequences come from a woman between 18 and 29 years old with Graves' hyperthyroidism. Each CDR3 is given with its conserved first and last residue. The order of the fields is CDR3 protein, CDR3 DNA, V gene, clone size, D gene, J gene. D genes are given only for firm matches. Clone size is not always given. Where it is, it says once, few, many or a class for expanded clones.

CDR3: CARGDRPSYEQYF
DNA: TGTGCCAGGGGGGACAGGCCATCCTACGAGCAGTACTTC
V: TRBV2
size: .
D: TRBD1
J: TRBJ2-7

CDR3: CSADMGLAGGQPQHF
DNA: TGCAGCGCGGATATGGGACTAGCGGGAGGGCAGCCCCAGCATTTT
V: TRBV29-1
size: .
D: .
J: TRBJ1-5

CDR3: CAISPDENNEQFF
DNA: TGTGCCATCAGCCCCGACGAGAACAATGAGCAGTTCTTC
V: TRBV10-3
size: few
D: .
J: TRBJ2-1

CDR3: CASSQVFGEFWQTQYF
DNA: TGTGCCAGCAGCCAAGTGTTCGGGGAATTTTGGCAGACCCAGTACTTC
V: TRBV12-3/TRBV12-4
size: .
D: .
J: TRBJ2-5

CDR3: CASSSGTSGGSETQYF
DNA: TGTGCCAGCAGTTCCGGGACTAGCGGGGGCTCGGAGACCCAGTACTTC
V: TRBV12-3/TRBV12-4
size: many
D: TRBD2
J: TRBJ2-5

CDR3: CASSARTENTEAFF
DNA: TGTGCCAGCAGTGCCCGGACAGAAAACACTGAAGCTTTCTTT
V: TRBV6-4
size: many
D: .
J: TRBJ1-1

CDR3: CASSPGLGYEQFF
DNA: TGTGCCAGCAGTCCGGGACTAGGCTATGAGCAGTTCTTC
V: TRBV12-3/TRBV12-4
size: .
D: TRBD2
J: TRBJ2-1

CDR3: CASSFRGQGTF
DNA: TGTGCCAGCAGTTTCAGGGGGCAGGGCACCTTC
V: TRBV6-1
size: many
D: TRBD1
J: TRBJ1-2

CDR3: CASSPTSLPRETQYF
DNA: TGTGCCAGCAGCCCTACTAGCTTACCGAGGGAGACCCAGTACTTC
V: TRBV3-1
size: many
D: .
J: TRBJ2-5

CDR3: CATSDPLVDIQYF
DNA: TGTGCCACCAGTGACCCCCTCGTGGACATTCAGTACTTC
V: TRBV24-1
size: few
D: .
J: TRBJ2-4

CDR3: CASSPHGSGNEQFF
DNA: TGTGCCAGCAGTCCCCATGGATCCGGCAATGAGCAGTTCTTC
V: TRBV6-1
size: once
D: .
J: TRBJ2-1

CDR3: CASSLYGLASSDTEAFF
DNA: TGTGCCAGCAGCTTATATGGGCTTGCGAGTTCGGACACTGAAGCTTTCTTT
V: TRBV7-2
size: many
D: .
J: TRBJ1-1

CDR3: CASSPTFATNEKLFF
DNA: TGTGCCAGCAGCCCCACTTTTGCAACTAATGAAAAACTGTTTTTT
V: TRBV7-2
size: many
D: .
J: TRBJ1-4

CDR3: CASRTDRGSGVF
DNA: TGTGCCAGCAGGACTGACAGGGGATCTGGGGTCTTC
V: TRBV7-8
size: .
D: TRBD1
J: TRBJ2-7

CDR3: CASSLFSGNEQYF
DNA: TGTGCCAGCAGTTTATTCAGCGGGAACGAGCAGTACTTC
V: TRBV7-6
size: .
D: TRBD2
J: TRBJ2-7

CDR3: CSVEDRGSESVPYGYTF
DNA: TGCAGCGTTGAAGATCGTGGCAGTGAGTCAGTCCCCTATGGCTACACCTTC
V: TRBV29-1
size: .
D: .
J: TRBJ1-2

CDR3: CASAGGGTNYGYTF
DNA: TGTGCCAGCGCCGGCGGGGGGACTAACTATGGCTACACCTTC
V: TRBV6-6
size: many
D: .
J: TRBJ1-2

CDR3: CASSLMGLVSPLHF
DNA: TGTGCCAGCAGCTTAATGGGACTTGTTTCACCCCTCCACTTT
V: TRBV7-3
size: many
D: .
J: TRBJ1-6

CDR3: CASGRRGPSTDTQYF
DNA: TGTGCCAGCGGTCGACGGGGGCCAAGCACAGATACGCAGTATTTT
V: TRBV2
size: .
D: .
J: TRBJ2-3

CDR3: CSVEDRASGKNIQYF
DNA: TGCAGCGTTGAAGATCGGGCCAGCGGGAAAAACATTCAGTACTTC
V: TRBV29-1
size: few
D: .
J: TRBJ2-4

CDR3: CASSLRLAGYEQYF
DNA: TGCGCCAGCAGCTTGCGGCTAGCGGGTTACGAGCAGTACTTC
V: TRBV5-1
size: many
D: TRBD2
J: TRBJ2-7

CDR3: CATSDRTGDNEKLFF
DNA: TGTGCCACCAGTGATCGGACAGGGGATAATGAAAAACTGTTTTTT
V: TRBV24-1
size: many
D: TRBD1
J: TRBJ1-4

CDR3: CASSSPMGQGIYGYTF
DNA: TGTGCCAGCAGCTCCCCAATGGGACAGGGGATTTATGGCTACACCTTC
V: TRBV9
size: .
D: TRBD1
J: TRBJ1-2

CDR3: CASSPMLATQETQYF
DNA: TGTGCCAGCAGCCCAATGCTGGCCACCCAAGAGACCCAGTACTTC
V: TRBV7-9
size: many
D: .
J: TRBJ2-5

CDR3: CASSIGGTENSPLHF
DNA: TGTGCCAGTAGTATAGGTGGGACCGAAAATTCACCCCTCCACTTT
V: TRBV19
size: .
D: .
J: TRBJ1-6

CDR3: CASRSSRGLNTEAFF
DNA: TGCGCCAGCAGATCGAGCAGGGGGCTGAACACTGAAGCTTTCTTT
V: TRBV10-1
size: many
D: TRBD1
J: TRBJ1-1

CDR3: CASSADSQQHF
DNA: TGTGCCAGCAGTGCCGACAGCCAACAGCATTTT
V: TRBV12-3/TRBV12-4
size: .
D: .
J: TRBJ1-5

CDR3: CASSLAGVRELFF
DNA: TGCGCCAGCAGCTTGGCCGGGGTGCGGGAGCTGTTTTTT
V: TRBV5-1
size: .
D: .
J: TRBJ2-2

CDR3: CASSGGSGNYEQYF
DNA: TGTGCCAGCAGTGGCGGCAGTGGTAACTACGAGCAGTACTTC
V: TRBV2
size: .
D: .
J: TRBJ2-7

CDR3: CSALDRESDEKLFF
DNA: TGCAGTGCCCTAGACAGGGAGTCGGATGAAAAACTGTTTTTT
V: TRBV20-1
size: many
D: TRBD1
J: TRBJ1-4

CDR3: CASSPRSLSERDFEQYF
DNA: TGTGCCAGCAGTCCCCGGTCATTATCTGAGCGGGACTTTGAGCAGTACTTC
V: TRBV12-3/TRBV12-4
size: many
D: TRBD2
J: TRBJ2-7

CDR3: CASSPEGEVRNEQFF
DNA: TGTGCCAGCAGCCCAGAGGGGGAGGTCAGGAATGAGCAGTTCTTC
V: TRBV7-2
size: .
D: .
J: TRBJ2-1

CDR3: CASSFAEGWYEQYF
DNA: TGTGCCAGCAGCTTCGCGGAGGGGTGGTACGAGCAGTACTTC
V: TRBV13
size: many
D: .
J: TRBJ2-7

CDR3: CASSRWVAKENTEAFF
DNA: TGCGCCAGCAGCAGATGGGTCGCGAAGGAGAACACTGAAGCTTTCTTT
V: TRBV4-1
size: many
D: .
J: TRBJ1-1

CDR3: CASSQEFVSYTYEQYF
DNA: TGCGCCAGCAGCCAAGAGTTCGTGAGTTATACCTACGAGCAGTACTTC
V: TRBV4-1
size: .
D: .
J: TRBJ2-7

CDR3: CASNNWGGYTF
DNA: TGTGCCAGCAACAATTGGGGGGGCTACACCTTC
V: TRBV25-1
size: many
D: .
J: TRBJ1-2

CDR3: CASSTPETGYTIYF
DNA: TGTGCCAGCAGCACTCCAGAAACGGGATACACCATATATTTT
V: TRBV12-3/TRBV12-4
size: many
D: .
J: TRBJ1-3

CDR3: CASSPNGRGETQYF
DNA: TGCGCCAGCAGCCCGAATGGCCGGGGTGAGACCCAGTACTTC
V: TRBV4-3
size: many
D: .
J: TRBJ2-5

CDR3: CASSIARPVRNNQPQHF
DNA: TGTGCCAGTAGTATAGCCCGTCCGGTACGGAACAATCAGCCCCAGCATTTT
V: TRBV19
size: .
D: .
J: TRBJ1-5

CDR3: CASSVEGQRGTQYF
DNA: TGTGCCAGCAGCGTTGAAGGCCAAAGGGGGACCCAGTACTTC
V: TRBV25-1
size: .
D: .
J: TRBJ2-5

CDR3: CSARQGWGPNAEAFF
DNA: TGCAGTGCTAGACAGGGGTGGGGGCCGAACGCTGAAGCTTTCTTT
V: TRBV20-1
size: many
D: .
J: TRBJ1-1

CDR3: CASSPGEAGANVLTF
DNA: TGTGCCAGCAGCCCCGGGGAAGCTGGGGCCAACGTCCTGACTTTC
V: TRBV6-1
size: .
D: .
J: TRBJ2-6

CDR3: CASSAPLETQYF
DNA: TGTGCCAGCAGTGCGCCCTTAGAGACCCAGTACTTC
V: TRBV25-1
size: many
D: .
J: TRBJ2-5

CDR3: CASRLGTSGSQETQYF
DNA: TGTGCCAGCAGGTTAGGGACTAGCGGGAGCCAGGAGACCCAGTACTTC
V: TRBV5-5
size: once
D: TRBD2
J: TRBJ2-5

CDR3: CASSLGPLTPTQYF
DNA: TGTGCCAGCAGCTTAGGGCCCCTCACCCCGACCCAGTACTTC
V: TRBV7-3
size: many
D: .
J: TRBJ2-5

CDR3: CASSQPNRGTNEKLFF
DNA: TGTGCCAGCAGCCAACCCAACAGGGGGACTAATGAAAAACTGTTTTTT
V: TRBV4-2
size: many
D: TRBD1
J: TRBJ1-4

CDR3: CASKFGSGIFNEQFF
DNA: TGCGCCAGCAAGTTTGGTAGCGGGATTTTTAATGAGCAGTTCTTC
V: TRBV10-2
size: .
D: TRBD2
J: TRBJ2-1

CDR3: CASRVDTAALWNTEAFF
DNA: TGTGCCAGCAGGGTGGACACTGCTGCCCTTTGGAACACTGAAGCTTTCTTT
V: TRBV2
size: many
D: .
J: TRBJ1-1

CDR3: CASSLARGGAEAFF
DNA: TGCGCCAGCAGCTTGGCCCGGGGAGGGGCTGAAGCTTTCTTT
V: TRBV5-1
size: few
D: .
J: TRBJ1-1

CDR3: CASSHVGGGQETQYF
DNA: TGTGCCAGCAGCCATGTCGGAGGGGGCCAAGAGACCCAGTACTTC
V: TRBV3-1
size: few
D: .
J: TRBJ2-5

CDR3: CASSQEGTPNQETQYF
DNA: TGTGCCAGCAGCCAAGAGGGGACTCCTAATCAAGAGACCCAGTACTTC
V: TRBV4-2
size: many
D: .
J: TRBJ2-5

CDR3: CCASPSGVNEKLFF
DNA: TGCTGTGCTAGTCCCAGTGGGGTTAATGAAAAACTGTTTTTT
V: TRBV20-1
size: .
D: .
J: TRBJ1-4

CDR3: CASGPPELGNTIYF
DNA: TGTGCTAGTGGTCCTCCAGAGCTTGGAAACACCATATATTTT
V: TRBV12-5
size: .
D: .
J: TRBJ1-3

CDR3: CSVEVKGGYTEAFF
DNA: TGCAGCGTTGAAGTAAAGGGTGGCTACACTGAAGCTTTCTTT
V: TRBV29-1
size: .
D: .
J: TRBJ1-1

CDR3: CSAREGAGVTGELFF
DNA: TGCAGTGCTAGGGAGGGAGCGGGAGTCACCGGGGAGCTGTTTTTT
V: TRBV20-1
size: .
D: TRBD2
J: TRBJ2-2

CDR3: CATSREVGANVLTF
DNA: TGTGCCACCAGCAGAGAAGTAGGGGCCAACGTCCTGACTTTC
V: TRBV15
size: many
D: .
J: TRBJ2-6

CDR3: CASSLASTGGGQETQYF
DNA: TGTGCCAGCAGCTTAGCTTCCACAGGGGGGGGCCAAGAGACCCAGTACTTC
V: TRBV7-9
size: many
D: .
J: TRBJ2-5